A single sample gave rise to the 3 T cell receptor beta chains below, sequenced in a study of cytomegalovirus exposure and HLA in healthy donors. The PCR used 60 Vbeta and 13 Jbeta primers. Some clones are missing from TCRdb's copy, which holds only in-frame ones; the method was immunoSEQ multiplex PCR. The table lists about 200,000 clones, 12% of them singletons. Sequencing was carried out using PBMCs. All receptors derive from a man aged 45-65 years in good health and CMV-seropositive.

This chain links TRBV30 with TRBJ2-5, with 8 bases aligning to TRBD2. The length of the CDR3 is 13 residues. In germline, CDR1 is GTSNPN, CDR2 SVGIG (reference sequence). V was pared by 4 bases and J by 8 bases, with 9 bases of the junction left unmatched. CDR3 bases: TGTGCCTGGACCGGGACCCGGGGGGGAACCCAGTACTTC. Its translation is CAWTGTRGGTQYF.

The table lists this clone with a few counts. This sequence joins TRBV6-6 and TRBJ2-2, with 11 nucleotides matching TRBD1. The trim removed 7 bases at V and 5 bases at J, leaving 6 bases unmatched. From germline, CDR1 is MNHNY and CDR2 SVGAGI (reference sequence). There are 15 residues in the CDR3. CDR3 region: CASNPRDRGTGELFF. The CDR3 bases are TGTGCCAGCAACCCCCGGGACAGGGGGACCGGGGAGCTGTTTTTT.

A few counts support this clone. This chain connects TRBV5-1 to TRBJ1-5; maybe TRBD1 (5 bases). Per the germline V gene, CDR1 is SGHRS and CDR2 is YFSETQ. This CDR3 contains 16 residues. V shed 5 bases and J shed 3 bases, with 18 bases lying between them. The CDR3 sequence is CASRVPGSGLNQPQHF. The CDR3 region has the DNA TGCGCCAGCAGGGTTCCAGGGTCGGGACTCAATCAGCCCCAGCATTTT.